This TCR beta chain was identified during a study of OX40 agonist ivuxolimab in advanced cancers. The study, taken as a whole, reports: Clonal expansion was seen in CD4+ and CD8+ blood T cells by week 6 at 0.1 to 3.0 mg/kg.

Details on this clone: Its target is unknown.

This CDR3 spans 14 amino acids. The germline gives CDR1 GTSNPN, CDR2 SVGIG (reference sequence). V lost 1 base to trimming and J lost 2 bases, with 11 bases between them. Assay used: immunoSEQ multiplex PCR; TCRdb lists only in-frame clones, some missing. The sample lists fewer than 75,000 clones, around 89% occurring once. The V call is TRBV30, the J call TRBJ1-2; no clear D gene. This TCR was recovered from an adult with an advanced solid tumor such as melanoma, head and neck, liver or kidney cancer. The sample consisted of CD4+ or CD8+ T cells sorted from blood, taken in a trial of the OX40 agonist ivuxolimab. The CDR3 here is CAWSEMRSNYGYTF. The CDR3 nucleotides are TGTGCCTGGAGTGAAATGCGGTCGAACTATGGCTACACCTTC. Looking up the rest from reference TRBV30 and TRBJ1-2 gives the full variable domain: SQTIHQWPATLVQPVGSPLSLECTVEGTSNPNLYWYRQAAGRGLQLLFYSVGIGQISSEVPQNLSASRPQDRQFILSSKKLLLSDSGFYLCAWSEMRSNYGYTFGSGTRLTVV.